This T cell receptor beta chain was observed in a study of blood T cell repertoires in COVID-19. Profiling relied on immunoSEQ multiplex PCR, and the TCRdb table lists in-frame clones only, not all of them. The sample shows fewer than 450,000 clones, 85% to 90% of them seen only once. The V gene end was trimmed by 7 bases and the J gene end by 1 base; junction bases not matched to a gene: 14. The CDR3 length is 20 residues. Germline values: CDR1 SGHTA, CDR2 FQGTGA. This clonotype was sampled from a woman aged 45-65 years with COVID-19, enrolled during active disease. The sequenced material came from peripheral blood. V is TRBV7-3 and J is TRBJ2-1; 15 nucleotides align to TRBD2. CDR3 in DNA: TGTGCCAGCATCCAAACCTCCGGGACTAGCGGGAGGCTTTCCTACAATGAGCAGTTCTTC. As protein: CASIQTSGTSGRLSYNEQFF.